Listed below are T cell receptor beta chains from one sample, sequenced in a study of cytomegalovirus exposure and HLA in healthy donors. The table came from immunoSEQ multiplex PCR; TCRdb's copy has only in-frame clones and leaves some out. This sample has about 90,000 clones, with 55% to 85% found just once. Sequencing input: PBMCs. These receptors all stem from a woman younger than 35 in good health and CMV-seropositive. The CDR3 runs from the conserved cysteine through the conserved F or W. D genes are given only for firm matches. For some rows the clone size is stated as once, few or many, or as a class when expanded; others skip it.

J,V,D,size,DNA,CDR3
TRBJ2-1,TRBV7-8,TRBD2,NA,TGTGCCAGCAGCCAATCGGGGGGGGCCCTCTACAATGAGCAGTTCTTC,CASSQSGGALYNEQFF
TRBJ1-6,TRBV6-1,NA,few,TGTGCCAGCAGTGAATGGCGGGCCCTCAGCTCCTATAATTCACCCCTCCACTTT,CASSEWRALSSYNSPLHF
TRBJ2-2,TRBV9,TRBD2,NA,TGTGCCAGCAGCGGACTAGCGGAGCAGAACACCGGGGAGCTGTTTTTT,CASSGLAEQNTGELFF
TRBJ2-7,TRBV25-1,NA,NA,TGTGCCAGCAGTGTGGGAGGGGGTTCCTACGAGCAGTACTTC,CASSVGGGSYEQYF
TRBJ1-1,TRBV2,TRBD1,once,TGTGCCAGCAGTTGGGACAGGGGGCGTGGGACTGAAGCTTTCTTT,CASSWDRGRGTEAFF
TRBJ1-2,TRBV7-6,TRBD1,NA,TGTGCCAGCAGCCCTTCCCCGGGACAGGGGGCGAACTATGGCTACACCTTC,CASSPSPGQGANYGYTF
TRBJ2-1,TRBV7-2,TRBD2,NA,TGTGCCAGCAGCCCGACTAGCGGGACATATGATGAGCAGTTCTTC,CASSPTSGTYDEQFF
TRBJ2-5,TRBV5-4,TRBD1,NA,TGTGCCAGCAGCTTGGACCTGGGACAGGGGGCGAGAGAGACCCAGTACTTC,CASSLDLGQGARETQYF
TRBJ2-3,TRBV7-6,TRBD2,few,TGTGCCAGCAGCCGCGGGGCGGGAGGAACTAGCACAGATACGCAGTATTTT,CASSRGAGGTSTDTQYF
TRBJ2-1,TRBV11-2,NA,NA,TGTGCCAGCAGCCGCTCAGGGACAGAGCAGTTCTTC,CASSRSGTEQFF
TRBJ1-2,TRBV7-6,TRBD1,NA,TGTGCCAGCGGCGACAGGGTTGGCTACACCTTC,CASGDRVGYTF
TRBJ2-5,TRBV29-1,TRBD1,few,TGCAGCGCTCCACAGGATATCCCGCGACAGGGTGAATACTTC,CSAPQDIPRQGEYF
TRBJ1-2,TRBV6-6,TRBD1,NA,TGTGCCAGCATCCAGGGACAGCTCTATGGCTACACCTTC,CASIQGQLYGYTF
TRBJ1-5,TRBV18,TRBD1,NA,TGTGCCAGCTCACCGGTCGGGACAGGGGACAGCAATCAGCCCCAGCATTTT,CASSPVGTGDSNQPQHF
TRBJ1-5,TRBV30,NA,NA,TGTGCCTGTACAGGGTTACGCAATCAGCCCCAGCATTTT,CACTGLRNQPQHF
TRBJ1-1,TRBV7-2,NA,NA,TGTGCCAGCAGCCCCCAGCGGTTTGGCACTGAAGCTTTCTTT,CASSPQRFGTEAFF
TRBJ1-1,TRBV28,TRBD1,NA,TGTGCCAGCAGTTTATTCCGTCAGGGGGCACGGAACACTGAAGCTTTCTTT,CASSLFRQGARNTEAFF
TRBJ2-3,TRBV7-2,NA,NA,TGTGCCAGCAGCTTAGGCGGGGTTCCTGGCACAGATACGCAGTATTTT,CASSLGGVPGTDTQYF
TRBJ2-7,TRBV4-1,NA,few,TGCGCCAGCAGCCAAGACGTTGGCAGTAGGAGGCATACGAGGTGGGAGCAGTACTTC,CASSQDVGSRRHTRWEQYF
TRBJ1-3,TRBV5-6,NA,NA,TGTGCCAGCAGCAGCTGGGGAAACACCATATATTTT,CASSSWGNTIYF
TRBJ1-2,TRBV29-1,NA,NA,TGCAGCGTTGGGTCGGGAGGAGGGTTAGGCTATGGCTACACCTTC,CSVGSGGGLGYGYTF
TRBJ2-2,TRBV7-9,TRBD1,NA,TGTGCCAGCAAGGGGGCGATCACCGGGGAGCTGTTTTTT,CASKGAITGELFF
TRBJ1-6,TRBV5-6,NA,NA,TGTGCCAGCAGCTTGGGCCGGGTGGATAATTCACCCCTCCACTTT,CASSLGRVDNSPLHF
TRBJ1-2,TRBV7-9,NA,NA,TGTGCCAGCAGCATCACGGTGGCTGGGGCGTTTGTCTACACCTTC,CASSITVAGAFVYTF
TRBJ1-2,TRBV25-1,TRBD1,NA,TGTGCCAGCAGTGAATGGACAGGGAAAGATGATGGCTACACCTTC,CASSEWTGKDDGYTF
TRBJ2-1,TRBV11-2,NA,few,TGTGCCAGCAGTAGTCGTGGCGACAGCTCCTACAATGAGCAGTTCTTC,CASSSRGDSSYNEQFF
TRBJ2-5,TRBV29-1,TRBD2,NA,TGCAGCGCCCAGACTAGCGGACAAGAGACCCAGTACTTC,CSAQTSGQETQYF
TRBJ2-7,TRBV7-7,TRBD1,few,TGTGCTAGCAGCCAACGGACAGGTCCGGTCTACGAGCAGTACTTC,CASSQRTGPVYEQYF
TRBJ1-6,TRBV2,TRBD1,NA,TGTGCCAGCCGGGACAGGGCTACCTATAATTCACCCCTCCACTTT,CASRDRATYNSPLHF
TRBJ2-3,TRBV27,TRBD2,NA,TGTGCCAGCAGCCGGACTAGCGGGCATAGCACAGATACGCAGTATTTT,CASSRTSGHSTDTQYF
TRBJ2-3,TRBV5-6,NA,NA,TGTGCCAGCAGCTTGGGAGATGGCACAGATACGCAGTATTTT,CASSLGDGTDTQYF
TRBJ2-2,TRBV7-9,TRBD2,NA,TGTGCCAGCAGCCGCCCGACTAGCGGGGGTCCCGGGGAGCTGTTTTTT,CASSRPTSGGPGELFF
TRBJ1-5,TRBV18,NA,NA,TGTGCCAGCTCACCACCCGGCGGTGATCAGCCCCAGCATTTT,CASSPPGGDQPQHF
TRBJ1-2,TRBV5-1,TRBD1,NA,TGCGCCAGCAGCTACACCGGGACAGCTAACTATGGCTACACCTTC,CASSYTGTANYGYTF
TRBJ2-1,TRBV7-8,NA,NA,TGTGCCAGCAGCCGCAATGAGCAGTTCTTC,CASSRNEQFF
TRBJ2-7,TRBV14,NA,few,TGTGCCAGCAGCCAAGAACTGACAGCTGAGCCCTACGAGCAGTACTTC,CASSQELTAEPYEQYF
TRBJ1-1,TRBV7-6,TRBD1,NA,TGTGCCAGCAGCTGGGACAGGGGAAAAAAAACTGAAGCTTTCTTT,CASSWDRGKKTEAFF